This record looks at one TCR beta chain sequence and its context. It lacks a known antigen. One base away lies a much larger clone, so this may be a sequencing read error. Bone marrow was sampled from every patient at the time of active disease. Ficoll-Hypaque density gradient centrifugation was used to isolate bone marrow mononuclear cells. Myeloma plasma cells were removed and CD138-negative cells were obtained by negative selection following labeling with CD138 magnetic microbeads on a MACS separator. Flow cytometry on an Attune NxT with CD138 antibodies was used to check the purity of the isolated cells. TRIzol reagent was used to extract total RNA, which was then quantified with a NanoDrop spectrophotometer. Paired RNA-seq and IR-seq were performed on each patient's CD138-negative bone marrow sample. TCR libraries were constructed from approximately 390 ng RNA using the Immunoverse kit, and molecular barcoded adaptors covering alpha/delta and beta/gamma chains were employed. TCR library preparation used the same RNA that went into transcriptome sequencing. Sequencing of the TCR libraries was done on an Illumina HiSeq 4000 with 2 x 150 cycles. Per the source publication's procedure: MiXCR aligned TCR reads to human V, D, J and C references and assembled the aligned reads into CDR3 clonotypes, with quality filtering and error correction included. The tcR package in R was used for analysis of clonotype counts and gene usage diversity. For inspection of raw mapping reads, RNA-seq reads were mapped by STAR aligner version 2.5.3a onto GRCh37 of the human genome. To test the effect of sequencing depth on detected clonotypes, IR-seq fastq files were randomly downsampled using Seqtk 1.3. TCRdb took the public reads, trimmed them with fastp at Q25, ran MiXCR for clone calling and kept in-frame beta chains. Here each entry gathers all rows of one CDR3 protein and keeps the most common genes and DNA. TCRdb, not the original authors, processed these V and J calls. This sample lists tens of thousands of distinct CDR3 sequences; around a fifth were detected once. Of the sample, more than 9.5% is held by the ten largest clones.

The CDR3 runs 14 amino acids, cysteine and phenylalanine included. The DNA shown is the 42-base CDR3, in frame from base 1. As encoded in the germline V gene (reference sequence), CDR1 is MNHEY while CDR2 is SMNVEV. The data stem from a study of read filtering for tumor transcriptome and immune sequencing (dated by TCRdb to the early 2020s). About the study as a whole: The cohort was composed of some 16 male and approximately 15 female patients, with a mean age of 65.9 years and an age range of about 47 to 80. TCR-region mapped reads per sample ranged from about 3.5 to 11 million with IR-seq versus only roughly 85 to 1273 with RNA-seq. After DNase treatment, whole-transcriptome libraries were prepared using the TruSeq RNA Access Library Prep Kit. As a main aim, a read-filtering strategy for immune repertoire data was addressed, with the specific question being whether clonotypes supported by a single read should be removed. By revised international staging, roughly eight patients were R-ISS I, around 15 were R-ISS II and about 7 were R-ISS III. Using the same bone marrow samples, the study ran both targeted immune repertoire sequencing and bulk whole-transcriptome sequencing and then compared the TCR repertoires from each method. Broader findings and caveats from the paper: In IR-seq, single-read clonotypes were 80% to 90% of clonotypes but approximately 4% of total reads; in RNA-seq they were about three quarters of clonotypes and roughly 42% of reads. Rather than purified T cells, the sorted CD138-negative fraction was a mixed bone marrow immune population. IR-seq captured clonotypes at much higher depth and more reliably than RNA-seq, and smaller IR-seq throughput sufficed to identify most shared clonotypes. The correlation between IR-seq and RNA-seq shared clonotype proportions was increased by removal of single-read clonotypes.

This receptor was taken from a donor at least 40 years old with multiple myeloma. In this chain, TRBV27 is recombined with TRBJ1-2, with TRBD1 matching 8 junction bases. The sequenced material came from a population of CD138-negative cells sorted from bone marrow. The cell subset or site label on this specimen signifies: bone marrow mononuclear cells depleted of CD138+ plasma/myeloma cells by negative magnetic selection. The CDR3 loop reads CASSSRQGHYGCTF. The sequenced DNA: TGTGCCAGCAGTAGCCGACAGGGGCACTATGGCTGCACCTTC.